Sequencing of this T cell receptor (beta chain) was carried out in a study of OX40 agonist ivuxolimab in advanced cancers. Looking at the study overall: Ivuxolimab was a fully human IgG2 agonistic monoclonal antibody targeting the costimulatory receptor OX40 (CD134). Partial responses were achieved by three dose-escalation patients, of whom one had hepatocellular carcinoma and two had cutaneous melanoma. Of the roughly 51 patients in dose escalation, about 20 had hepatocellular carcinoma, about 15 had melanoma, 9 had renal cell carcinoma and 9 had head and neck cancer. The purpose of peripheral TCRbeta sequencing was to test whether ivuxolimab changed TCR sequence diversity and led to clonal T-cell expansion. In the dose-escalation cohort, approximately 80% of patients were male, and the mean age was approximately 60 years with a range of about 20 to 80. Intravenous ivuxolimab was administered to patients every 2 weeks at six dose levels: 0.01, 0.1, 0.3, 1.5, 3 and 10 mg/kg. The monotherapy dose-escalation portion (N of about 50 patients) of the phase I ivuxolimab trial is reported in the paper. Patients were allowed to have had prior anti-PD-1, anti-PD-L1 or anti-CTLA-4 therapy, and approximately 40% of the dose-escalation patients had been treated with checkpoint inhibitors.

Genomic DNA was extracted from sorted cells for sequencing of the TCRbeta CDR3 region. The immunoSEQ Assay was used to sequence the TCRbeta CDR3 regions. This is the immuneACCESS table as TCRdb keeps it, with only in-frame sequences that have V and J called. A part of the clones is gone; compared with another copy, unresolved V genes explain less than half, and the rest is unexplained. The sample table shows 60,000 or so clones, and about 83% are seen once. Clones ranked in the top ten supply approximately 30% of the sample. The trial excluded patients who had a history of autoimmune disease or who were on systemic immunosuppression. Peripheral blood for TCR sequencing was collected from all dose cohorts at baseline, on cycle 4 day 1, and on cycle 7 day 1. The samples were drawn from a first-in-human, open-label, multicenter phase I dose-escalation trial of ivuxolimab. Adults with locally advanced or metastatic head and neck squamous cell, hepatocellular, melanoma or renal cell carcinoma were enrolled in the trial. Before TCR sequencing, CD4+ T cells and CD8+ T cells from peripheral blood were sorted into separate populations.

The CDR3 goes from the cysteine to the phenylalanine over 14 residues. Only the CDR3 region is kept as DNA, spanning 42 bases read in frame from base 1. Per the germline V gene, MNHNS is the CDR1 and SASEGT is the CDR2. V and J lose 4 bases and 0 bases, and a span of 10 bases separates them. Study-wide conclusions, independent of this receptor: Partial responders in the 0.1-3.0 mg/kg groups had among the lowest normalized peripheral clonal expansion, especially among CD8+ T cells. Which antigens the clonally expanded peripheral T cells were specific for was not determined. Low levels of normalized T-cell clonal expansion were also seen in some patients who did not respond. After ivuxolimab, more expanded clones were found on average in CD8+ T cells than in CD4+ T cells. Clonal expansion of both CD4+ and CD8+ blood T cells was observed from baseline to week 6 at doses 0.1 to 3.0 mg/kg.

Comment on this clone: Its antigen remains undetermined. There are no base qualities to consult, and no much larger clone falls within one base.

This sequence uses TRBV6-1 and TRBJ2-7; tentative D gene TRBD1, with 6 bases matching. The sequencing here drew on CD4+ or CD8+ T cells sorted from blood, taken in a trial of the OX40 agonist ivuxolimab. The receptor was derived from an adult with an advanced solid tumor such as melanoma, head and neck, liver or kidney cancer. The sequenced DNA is TGTGCCAGCAGTGTAACAGGGAGCTCCTACGAGCAGTACTTC. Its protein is CASSVTGSSYEQYF.